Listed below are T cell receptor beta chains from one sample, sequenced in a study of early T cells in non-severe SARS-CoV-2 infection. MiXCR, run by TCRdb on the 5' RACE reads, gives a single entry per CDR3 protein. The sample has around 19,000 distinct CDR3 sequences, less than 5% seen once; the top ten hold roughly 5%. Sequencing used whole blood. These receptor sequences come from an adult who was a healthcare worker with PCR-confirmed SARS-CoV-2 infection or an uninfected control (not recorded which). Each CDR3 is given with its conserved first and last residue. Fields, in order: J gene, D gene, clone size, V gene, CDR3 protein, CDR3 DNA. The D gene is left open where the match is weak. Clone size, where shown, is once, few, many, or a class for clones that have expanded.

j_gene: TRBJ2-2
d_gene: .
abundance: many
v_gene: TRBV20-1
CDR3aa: CSATQHASNTGELFF
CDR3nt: TGCAGTGCTACCCAACACGCGTCGAACACCGGGGAGCTGTTTTTT

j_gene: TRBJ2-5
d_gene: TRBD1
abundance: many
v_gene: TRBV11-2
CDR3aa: CASSSWETGAQETQYF
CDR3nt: TGTGCCAGCAGCTCCTGGGAGACAGGGGCTCAAGAGACCCAGTACTTC

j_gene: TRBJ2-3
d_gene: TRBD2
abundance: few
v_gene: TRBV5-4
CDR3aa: CASRGGGDTQYF
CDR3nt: TGTGCCAGCAGGGGCGGGGGGGATACGCAGTATTTT

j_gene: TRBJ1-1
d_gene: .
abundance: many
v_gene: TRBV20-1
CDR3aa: CSASWIAEAFF
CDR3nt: TGCAGTGCTAGCTGGATCGCTGAAGCTTTCTTT

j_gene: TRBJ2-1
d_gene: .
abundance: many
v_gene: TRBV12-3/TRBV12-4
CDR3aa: CASSPPGARYNEQFF
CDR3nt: TGTGCCAGCAGTCCCCCGGGAGCCAGATACAATGAGCAGTTCTTC

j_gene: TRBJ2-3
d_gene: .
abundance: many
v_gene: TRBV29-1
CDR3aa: CSVVAGEGADTQYF
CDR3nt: TGCAGCGTAGTAGCGGGCGAGGGGGCAGATACGCAGTATTTT

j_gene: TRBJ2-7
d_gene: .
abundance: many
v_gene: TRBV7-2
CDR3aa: CASSLRLTYEQYF
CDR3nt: TGTGCCAGCAGCTTGCGGCTTACCTACGAGCAGTACTTC

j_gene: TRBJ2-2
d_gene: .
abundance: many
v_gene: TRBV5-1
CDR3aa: CASRMSTNTGELFF
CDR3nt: TGCGCCAGCAGGATGTCGACGAACACCGGGGAGCTGTTTTTT

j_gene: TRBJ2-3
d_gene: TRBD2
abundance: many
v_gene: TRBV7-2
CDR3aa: CASSFGLAGTDTQYF
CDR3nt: TGTGCCAGCAGCTTTGGACTAGCGGGCACAGATACGCAGTATTTT

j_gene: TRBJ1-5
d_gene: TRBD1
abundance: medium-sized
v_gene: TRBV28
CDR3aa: CASSTGGRNQPQHF
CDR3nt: TGTGCCAGCTCGACAGGGGGCCGCAATCAGCCCCAGCATTTT

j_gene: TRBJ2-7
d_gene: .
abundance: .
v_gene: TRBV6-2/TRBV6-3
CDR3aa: CASSFDTARYEQYF
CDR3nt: TGTGCCAGCAGTTTTGACACGGCAAGGTACGAGCAGTACTTC

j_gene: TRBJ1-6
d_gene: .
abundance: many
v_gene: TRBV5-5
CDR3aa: CASSLVAGANSPLHF
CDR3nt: TGTGCCAGCAGCTTGGTGGCAGGGGCTAATTCACCCCTCCACTTT